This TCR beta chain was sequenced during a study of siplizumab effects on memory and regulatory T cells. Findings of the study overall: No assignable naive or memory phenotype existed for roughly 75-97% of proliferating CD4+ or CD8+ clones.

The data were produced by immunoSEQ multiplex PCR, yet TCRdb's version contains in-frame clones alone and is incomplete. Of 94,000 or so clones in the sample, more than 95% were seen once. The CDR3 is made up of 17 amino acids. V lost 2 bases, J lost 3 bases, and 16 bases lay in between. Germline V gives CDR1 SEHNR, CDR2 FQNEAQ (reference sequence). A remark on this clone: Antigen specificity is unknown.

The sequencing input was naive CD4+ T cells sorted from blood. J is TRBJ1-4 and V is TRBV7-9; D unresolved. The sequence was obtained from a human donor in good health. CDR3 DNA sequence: TGTGCCAGCAGCTTAAAGATCGGCCCGGAACCTAATGAAAAACTGTTTTTT. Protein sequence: CASSLKIGPEPNEKLFF.